Given below is one T cell receptor (beta chain) in context. These data are taken from a study of blood T cell repertoires in COVID-19. In the authors' methods: Amplification from reference gene primers served as the basis for estimated nucleated cell counts. Sequencing used immunoSEQ multiplex PCR; TCRdb keeps in-frame clones, though not all of them. V, J and clone size reflect that table, while D and trimming were determined from the DNA. The sample lists 200,000 to 300,000 clones, about 90% occurring once. The source of this sequence is a woman between 45 and 60 years old with acute or convalescent COVID-19. The sample was peripheral blood.

The CDR3 sequence is CASSRRRGHLRGSPLHF. CDR3 DNA sequence: TGTGCCAGCAGCCGGAGACGGGGACACCTAAGGGGTTCACCCCTCCACTTT. This sequence joins TRBV11-3 and TRBJ1-6, with D perhaps matching TRBD1 (6 bases). The V and J ends lost 5 bases and 9 bases respectively, with 23 bases between them. This CDR3 has 17 amino acids. The germline CDR1 and CDR2 sequences are SGHNT and YENEEA.